A selection of T cell receptor beta chains follows, all from one sample in a study of human T cells and chemical hapten exposure. TCRdb redid the calling of the RACE reads with MiXCR, one entry per CDR3 protein. Of a few hundred thousand distinct CDR3 sequences listed, approximately 5.1% were seen once; the top ten hold under 3%. This specimen was whole blood, taken in connection with sensitization to the hapten diphenylcyclopropenone (DPC). The receptors were sampled from a woman in her forties or fifties with alopecia areata. Some clones in this sample may be carry-over from other donors' samples. Each CDR3 is given with its conserved first and last residue. Fields, in order: J gene, clone size, V gene, D gene, CDR3 protein, CDR3 DNA. D genes are given only for firm matches. Rows give clone size only sometimes, using once, few, many, or a class for an expanded clone.

j_gene: TRBJ1-4
abundance: many
v_gene: TRBV28
d_gene: .
CDR3aa: CASRPQSEKLFF
CDR3nt: TGTGCCAGCAGACCCCAAAGTGAAAAACTGTTTTTT

j_gene: TRBJ1-1
abundance: few
v_gene: TRBV30
d_gene: .
CDR3aa: CAWKSRLNEAFF
CDR3nt: TGTGCCTGGAAGAGCAGGCTGAATGAAGCTTTCTTT

j_gene: TRBJ2-1
abundance: many
v_gene: TRBV3-1
d_gene: .
CDR3aa: CASSQDLSWDEQFF
CDR3nt: TGTGCCAGCAGCCAAGATCTTTCGTGGGATGAGCAGTTCTTC

j_gene: TRBJ1-6
abundance: many
v_gene: TRBV7-2
d_gene: .
CDR3aa: CASSFTGMNSPLHF
CDR3nt: TGTGCCAGCAGCTTTACAGGGATGAATTCACCCCTCCACTTT

j_gene: TRBJ1-4
abundance: many
v_gene: TRBV4-2
d_gene: .
CDR3aa: CASSHHQRGAANEKLFF
CDR3nt: TGTGCCAGCAGCCACCATCAGCGGGGGGCGGCTAATGAAAAACTGTTTTTT

j_gene: TRBJ2-3
abundance: many
v_gene: TRBV20-1
d_gene: TRBD2
CDR3aa: CSAGLAGGVGETQYF
CDR3nt: TGCAGTGCCGGACTAGCGGGAGGGGTCGGGGAGACGCAGTATTTT

j_gene: TRBJ2-3
abundance: few
v_gene: TRBV28
d_gene: .
CDR3aa: CASSPGAVSDTQYF
CDR3nt: TGTGCCAGCAGCCCCGGGGCGGTGTCAGATACGCAGTATTTT

j_gene: TRBJ1-4
abundance: few
v_gene: TRBV12-3/TRBV12-4
d_gene: .
CDR3aa: CASSPRFNEKLFF
CDR3nt: TGTGCCAGCAGTCCCAGGTTTAATGAAAAACTGTTTTTT

j_gene: TRBJ2-7
abundance: few
v_gene: TRBV28
d_gene: TRBD2
CDR3aa: CAPTSGRKSYEQYF
CDR3nt: TGTGCCCCCACTAGCGGGAGGAAGTCCTACGAGCAGTACTTC

j_gene: TRBJ1-1
abundance: .
v_gene: TRBV4-1
d_gene: .
CDR3aa: CASSQGGLRTTEAFF
CDR3nt: TGCGCCAGCAGCCAAGGAGGCCTCCGAACCACTGAAGCTTTCTTT

j_gene: TRBJ2-1
abundance: .
v_gene: TRBV29-1
d_gene: .
CDR3aa: CSVGRGGINEQFF
CDR3nt: TGCAGCGTTGGGCGTGGGGGAATCAATGAGCAGTTCTTC

j_gene: TRBJ2-7
abundance: few
v_gene: TRBV27
d_gene: .
CDR3aa: CASSPRDHSTHEQYF
CDR3nt: TGTGCCAGCAGTCCCCGGGACCACAGTACCCACGAGCAGTACTTC

j_gene: TRBJ1-6
abundance: many
v_gene: TRBV12-3/TRBV12-4
d_gene: .
CDR3aa: CASSESSYNSPLHF
CDR3nt: TGTGCCAGCAGTGAGAGCTCCTATAATTCACCCCTCCACTTT

j_gene: TRBJ1-1
abundance: many
v_gene: TRBV7-2
d_gene: .
CDR3aa: CASSTLMNTEAFF
CDR3nt: TGTGCCAGCAGCACACTCATGAACACTGAAGCTTTCTTT

j_gene: TRBJ1-3
abundance: .
v_gene: TRBV3-1
d_gene: .
CDR3aa: CASSLVHSAFSGNTIYF
CDR3nt: TGTGCCAGCAGCCTGGTTCACAGTGCATTCTCTGGAAACACCATATATTTT

j_gene: TRBJ2-1
abundance: many
v_gene: TRBV24-1
d_gene: .
CDR3aa: CATSDPMGSSYNEQFF
CDR3nt: TGTGCCACCAGTGACCCGATGGGTAGCTCCTACAATGAGCAGTTCTTC

j_gene: TRBJ1-2
abundance: many
v_gene: TRBV5-8
d_gene: .
CDR3aa: CASSLTDRLNYGYTF
CDR3nt: TGTGCCAGCAGCTTAACGGACAGACTTAACTATGGCTACACCTTC

j_gene: TRBJ2-5
abundance: .
v_gene: TRBV6-6
d_gene: .
CDR3aa: CACRQETQYF
CDR3nt: TGTGCCTGCAGACAAGAGACCCAGTACTTC

j_gene: TRBJ2-7
abundance: many
v_gene: TRBV10-3
d_gene: .
CDR3aa: CAIPNLLAPHYEQYF
CDR3nt: TGTGCCATCCCCAACCTGCTAGCGCCCCACTACGAGCAGTACTTC

j_gene: TRBJ1-2
abundance: few
v_gene: TRBV7-9
d_gene: .
CDR3aa: CASSPAGSWYGYTF
CDR3nt: TGTGCCAGCAGCCCAGCGGGGTCTTGGTATGGCTACACCTTC

j_gene: TRBJ1-4
abundance: .
v_gene: TRBV29-1
d_gene: TRBD1
CDR3aa: CSVPGQGNEKLFF
CDR3nt: TGCAGCGTTCCAGGACAGGGCAATGAAAAACTGTTTTTT

j_gene: TRBJ2-3
abundance: many
v_gene: TRBV28
d_gene: .
CDR3aa: CASSLSSVDTQYF
CDR3nt: TGTGCCAGCAGTTTATCCTCCGTAGATACGCAGTATTTT

j_gene: TRBJ2-1
abundance: many
v_gene: TRBV4-2
d_gene: TRBD2
CDR3aa: CASSPDAGGRGEQFF
CDR3nt: TGTGCCAGCAGCCCGGATGCGGGGGGGCGCGGTGAGCAGTTCTTC

j_gene: TRBJ2-5
abundance: many
v_gene: TRBV12-3/TRBV12-4
d_gene: TRBD1
CDR3aa: CASSGDRLKETQYF
CDR3nt: TGTGCCAGCAGTGGGGACAGGCTAAAAGAGACCCAGTACTTC

j_gene: TRBJ1-3
abundance: many
v_gene: TRBV7-9
d_gene: TRBD1
CDR3aa: CASSFGQGTAGNTIYF
CDR3nt: TGTGCCAGCAGCTTCGGACAGGGGACGGCTGGAAACACCATATATTTT

j_gene: TRBJ1-6
abundance: many
v_gene: TRBV30
d_gene: .
CDR3aa: CAWSYQYSPLHF
CDR3nt: TGTGCCTGGAGTTATCAGTATTCACCCCTCCACTTT

j_gene: TRBJ2-1
abundance: many
v_gene: TRBV6-5
d_gene: TRBD2
CDR3aa: CASHQAGGEQFF
CDR3nt: TGTGCCAGCCACCAGGCGGGAGGTGAGCAGTTCTTC

j_gene: TRBJ2-1
abundance: many
v_gene: TRBV6-5
d_gene: TRBD2
CDR3aa: CASSQLAGGTNEQFF
CDR3nt: TGTGCCAGCAGTCAACTAGCGGGAGGGACCAATGAGCAGTTCTTC

j_gene: TRBJ2-3
abundance: many
v_gene: TRBV7-9
d_gene: .
CDR3aa: CASSLPLEDTQYF
CDR3nt: TGTGCCAGCAGCCTGCCACTAGAAGATACGCAGTATTTT

j_gene: TRBJ1-4
abundance: few
v_gene: TRBV28
d_gene: .
CDR3aa: CASSSMGASSEKLFF
CDR3nt: TGTGCCAGCAGTTCCATGGGGGCCTCTAGTGAAAAACTGTTTTTT

j_gene: TRBJ2-4
abundance: few
v_gene: TRBV7-2
d_gene: TRBD2
CDR3aa: CASSSTTSGLAKNIQYF
CDR3nt: TGTGCCAGCAGCTCCACGACTAGCGGACTAGCCAAAAACATTCAGTACTTC

j_gene: TRBJ1-2
abundance: few
v_gene: TRBV7-2
d_gene: .
CDR3aa: CASSPRDAYGYTF
CDR3nt: TGTGCCAGCAGCCCTAGGGACGCCTATGGCTACACCTTC

j_gene: TRBJ1-4
abundance: .
v_gene: TRBV6-5
d_gene: TRBD1
CDR3aa: CASSRDREKLFF
CDR3nt: TGTGCCAGCAGTAGGGACAGAGAAAAACTGTTTTTT